The following is a T cell receptor (beta chain) sequence with its context. The data derive from a study of blood T cell repertoires in COVID-19. Whole-study context: Some COVID-19 samples were acute and others convalescent; all came from the United States, Italy and Spain.

Methods used by the authors: Quantification of nucleated cells was approximated via reference gene primer amplification. The assay was immunoSEQ multiplex PCR, and TCRdb's table has in-frame clones only and misses some. That table gives V, J and clone size, and the DNA gave D and trimming. This repertoire shows roughly 200,000 clones, 89% found once; its top ten account for approximately 2.5%. Germline lookup yields CDR1 GTSNPN and CDR2 SVGIG (reference sequence). The CDR3 covers 14 residues. Germline trimming cut 4 bases from V and 6 bases from J; bases unmatched to any gene: 8. This TCR was recovered from a woman aged 40 to 50 with acute COVID-19. The chain carries TRBV30 and TRBJ1-2; the match to TRBD1 covers 10 bases. Specimen: PBMCs or T cells enriched from blood (not recorded which). The CDR3 spells CAWNPGTGVNGYTF. CDR3 DNA sequence: TGTGCCTGGAATCCCGGGACAGGGGTGAATGGCTACACCTTC.